These 7 T cell receptor beta chains share one sample of origin, sequenced in a study of blood T cell repertoires in COVID-19. The table came from immunoSEQ multiplex PCR; TCRdb's copy has only in-frame clones and leaves some out. Of 95,000 to 120,000 clones in the sample, around 83% were seen once. Material: peripheral blood. These receptor sequences come from a woman aged 60 to 75 with COVID-19, enrolled during active disease.

This chain joins TRBV27 and TRBJ1-1, with D possibly matching TRBD1 (5 bases). The CDR3 has 13 residues. Germline lookup yields CDR1 MNHEY and CDR2 SMNVEV (reference sequence). Trimming cost V 7 bases and J 0 bases, with 9 bases left between them. CDR3 in DNA: TGTGCCAGCAAGGGGAGGATGAACACTGAAGCTTTCTTT. This gives the protein CASKGRMNTEAFF.

The V gene is TRBV6-1, the J gene TRBJ1-2; 7 nucleotides align to TRBD1. The V segment lost 3 bases and the J segment 4 bases; nucleotides outside the gene matches: 5. The CDR3 spans 14 residues. CDR1 is MNHNS and CDR2 is SASEGT in the germline V gene. In DNA, the CDR3 is TGTGCCAGCAGTGAGCAGGGGGTTCGCTATGGCTACACCTTC. Translation: CASSEQGVRYGYTF.

The sample holds a few counts of this clone. The chain couples TRBV27 to TRBJ1-1; D perhaps matches TRBD1 (6 bases). The CDR3 runs 13 residues. Looked up from germline, CDR1 is MNHEY and CDR2 is SMNVEV (reference sequence). Trimming stripped 3 bases from V and 4 bases from J, with 9 bases between. In DNA, the CDR3 is TGTGCCAGCAGTTTGGGGGGGGCCACTGAAGCTTTCTTT. It specifies CASSLGGATEAFF.

This clone has only one observation. The J gene is TRBJ1-2, the V gene TRBV3-1 (or the pseudogene TRBV3-2), with D perhaps matching TRBD1 (6 bases). Germline assignment: CDR1 LGHDT and CDR2 YNNKEL (reference sequence). V was clipped by 0 bases and J by 8 bases, with 16 bases between them. The CDR3 extends over 15 amino acids. The CDR3 spells CASSQDRGGAFGYTF. The CDR3 bases are TGTGCCAGCAGCCAAGACCGGGGGGGCGCTTTCGGCTACACCTTC.

The chain uses TRBV9 and TRBJ2-1; 8 positions agree with TRBD2. The CDR3 has 15 residues. Germline CDR1 is SGDLS and CDR2 is YYNGEE. Trimming at V came to 2 bases and at J to 1 base, leaving 2 bases not matched to a gene. DNA of the CDR3: TGTGCCAGCAGCGTCGGGGGGGATTCCTACAATGAGCAGTTCTTC. The encoded protein is CASSVGGDSYNEQFF.

The chain recombines TRBV10-1 with TRBJ2-3; a possible D gene is TRBD2 (5 bases). This CDR3 comprises 14 residues. Looked up from germline, CDR1 is WNHNN and CDR2 is SYGVQD (reference sequence). V was shortened by 4 bases and J by 0 bases, with 8 bases between the two germline ends. As DNA, the CDR3 is TGCGCCAGCAGTGCAAGAGGGAGCACAGATACGCAGTATTTT. Its translation: CASSARGSTDTQYF.

The CDR3: CASSRAVQGTGTDTQYF. The CDR3 nucleotides are TGTGCCAGCAGCCGAGCGGTTCAGGGGACGGGCACAGATACGCAGTATTTT. V is TRBV7-9 and J is TRBJ2-3, with D tentatively TRBD1 (6 bases). Germline CDR1 reads SEHNR; CDR2 reads FQNEAQ (reference sequence). This CDR3 comprises 17 residues. Trimming removed 5 bases from V and 1 base from J, with 19 bases in between.